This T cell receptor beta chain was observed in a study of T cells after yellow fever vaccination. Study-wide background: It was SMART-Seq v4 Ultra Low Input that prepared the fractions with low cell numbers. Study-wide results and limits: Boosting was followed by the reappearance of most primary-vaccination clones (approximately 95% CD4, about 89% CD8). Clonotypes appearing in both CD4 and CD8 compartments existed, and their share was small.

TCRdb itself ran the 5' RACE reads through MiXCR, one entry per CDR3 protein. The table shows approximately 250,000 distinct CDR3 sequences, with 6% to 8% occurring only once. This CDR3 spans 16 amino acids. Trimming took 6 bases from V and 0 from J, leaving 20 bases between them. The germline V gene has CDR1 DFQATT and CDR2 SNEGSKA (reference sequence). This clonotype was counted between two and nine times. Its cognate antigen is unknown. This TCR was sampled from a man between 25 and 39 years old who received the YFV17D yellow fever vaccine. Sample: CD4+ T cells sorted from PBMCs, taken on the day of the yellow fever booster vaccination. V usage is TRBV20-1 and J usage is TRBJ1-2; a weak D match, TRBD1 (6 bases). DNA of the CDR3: TGCAGTGCCCAAAAGGGGGGGCGCATACCTAACTATGGCTACACCTTC. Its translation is CSAQKGGRIPNYGYTF.